One sample yielded the 30 T cell receptor beta chains listed below, sequenced in a study of blood T cell repertoires in COVID-19. Repertoires were generated with immunoSEQ multiplex PCR, while TCRdb's copy carries only in-frame clones and drops some. The data hold 120,000 to 150,000 clones, with around four fifths observed a single time. Material for sequencing was PBMCs or T cells enriched from blood (not recorded which). The receptors originated from a woman aged 40 to 50 who had recovered from COVID-19.

This clone was picked up a small number of times. The J gene is TRBJ2-7, the V gene TRBV12-5; 7 bases are shared with TRBD2. The junction had 9 bases not matched to a gene; V was cut back by 5 bases and J by 5 bases. The CDR3 has 14 residues. Germline V CDR1 and CDR2: LGHNT, FRNRAP. CDR3 amino acids: CASGLLGGSDEQYF. CDR3 coding DNA: TGTGCTAGTGGTCTCCTGGGAGGGAGCGACGAGCAGTACTTC.

The chain is built from TRBV7-8 and TRBJ1-6; 8 bases map to TRBD1. V shed 1 base, J shed 6 bases, and the junction held 5 bases outside the gene matches. Looked up from germline, CDR1 is SGHVS and CDR2 is FQNEAQ. The CDR3 loop spans 16 amino acids. The CDR3 sequence is CASSLGTGWGNSPLHF. For the CDR3, the DNA is TGTGCCAGCAGCTTAGGGACAGGGTGGGGTAATTCACCCCTCCACTTT. Filled out from reference TRBV7-8 and TRBJ1-6, the complete variable domain reads GAGVSQSPRYKVAKRGQDVALRCDPISGHVSLFWYQQALGQGPEFLTYFQNEAQLDKSGLPSDRFFAERPEGSVSTLKIQRTQQEDSAVYLCASSLGTGWGNSPLHFGNGTRLTVT.

The chain links TRBV9 to TRBJ1-4; the match to TRBD1 covers 7 bases. V gave up 4 bases and J gave up 8 bases; unmatched junction bases: 11. In germline, CDR1 is SGDLS, CDR2 YYNGEE. The CDR3 runs 15 residues. The CDR3 DNA sequence: TGTGCCAGCAGCAAGGAAGAGGGGGCTGGGGAAAAACTGTTTTTT. It encodes CASSKEEGAGEKLFF.

This rearrangement joins TRBV15 to TRBJ2-5, with 7 bases fitting TRBD2. The V and J ends lost 1 base and 5 bases, in that order; junction bases with no gene match: 4. The CDR3 is 14 amino acids. Germline assignment: CDR1 LNHNV and CDR2 YYDKDF (reference sequence). The DNA of the CDR3 is TGTGCCACCAGCAGAGGCGGGGGAGTGGAGACCCAGTACTTC. Translation: CATSRGGGVETQYF.

CDR3 region: CASSQGAGFLYEQYF. DNA of the CDR3: TGCGCCAGCAGCCAAGGCGCAGGATTTTTATACGAGCAGTACTTC. The gene calls are TRBV4-1 and TRBJ2-7; D remains unclear. CDR3 size: 15 residues. Trimming stripped 1 base from V and 4 bases from J, with 14 bases between. CDR1 is MGHRA, CDR2 YSYEKL, per germline.

The genes are TRBV27 and TRBJ1-1, with TRBD1 identical over 7 bases. The CDR3 length is 13 residues. After removal of 8 bases from V and 7 bases from J, the junction contained 10 bases not matched to a gene. Germline V gene data show CDR1 as MNHEY and CDR2 as SMNVEV (reference sequence). The CDR3 nucleotides read TGTGCCAGCTCGACCGGGACAGTAAATGAAGCTTTCTTT. Translating gives CASSTGTVNEAFF.

With respect to this clone: The junction differs from germline at one of its ends, possibly a read error. The chain couples TRBV11-2 to TRBJ1-1, with D unresolved. CDR3 length equals 13 residues. CDR1 and CDR2 from the germline V gene are SGHAT and FQNNGV. CDR3 nucleotides: TGTGCCAGCAGACTCACGCTGAATACTGAAGCTTTCTTT. Translation: CASRLTLNTEAFF.

This rearrangement joins TRBV30 to TRBJ1-1; TRBD1 matches 8 bases. The CDR3 runs 13 residues. Germline lookup yields CDR1 GTSNPN and CDR2 SVGIG (reference sequence). Trimming removed 5 bases from V and 4 bases from J; junction bases left unmatched: 6. The DNA of the CDR3 is TGTGCCTGGGACAGGGGCAGGGGCACTGAAGCTTTCTTT. This sequence encodes CAWDRGRGTEAFF.

The V and J genes are TRBV19 and TRBJ2-1; maybe TRBD2 (6 bases). Germline lookup yields CDR1 LNHDA and CDR2 SQIVND (reference sequence). V lost 4 bases to trimming and J lost 7 bases, with 11 bases between them. This CDR3 has 13 amino acids. Here the CDR3 DNA reads TGTGCCAGTAGTACGGGACTTTCAAATGAGCAGTTCTTC. Protein: CASSTGLSNEQFF.

The chain couples TRBV5-1 to TRBJ1-4; no clear D gene. CDR1 and CDR2 from the germline V gene are SGHRS and YFSETQ. The CDR3 sequence is 14 residues long. Deletions cut 0 bases from V and 12 bases from J, with 15 bases between. The CDR3 nucleotides are TGCGCCAGCAGCTTGGGGCCAGAGGGTTACGAACTGTTTTTT. Its translation is CASSLGPEGYELFF.

This clone was counted a few times. This chain connects TRBV7-7 to TRBJ2-1; 12 bases fit TRBD2. Germline trimming cut 5 bases from V and 6 bases from J; bases unmatched to any gene: 5. CDR3 length equals 15 residues. Per germline, CDR1 SSHAT and CDR2 FNYEAQ (reference sequence). The CDR3 sequence is CASSIGLAGINEQFF. CDR3 nucleotides: TGTGCCAGCAGCATTGGACTAGCGGGGATCAATGAGCAGTTCTTC.

The V gene is TRBV5-1, the J gene TRBJ2-2; 9 bases map to TRBD2. The J segment lost 2 bases and the V segment lost 3 bases, leaving 5 bases of the junction unmatched. Germline lookup yields CDR1 SGHRS and CDR2 YFSETQ. This CDR3 contains 16 residues. In DNA form, the CDR3 reads TGCGCCAGCAGCTGGGGACTAGCCGGCAACACCGGGGAGCTGTTTTTT. It translates to CASSWGLAGNTGELFF. Complete variable domain (other parts from reference TRBV5-1 and TRBJ2-2): KAGVTQTPRYLIKTRGQQVTLSCSPISGHRSVSWYQQTPGQGLQFLFEYFSETQRNKGNFPGRFSGRQFSNSRSEMNVSTLELGDSALYLCASSWGLAGNTGELFFGEGSRLTVL.

The rearrangement links TRBV25-1 to TRBJ1-1; no firm D call. The CDR3 contains 16 residues. The germline CDR1 and CDR2 sequences are MGHDK and SYGVNS. The V end was cut by 1 base, the J end by 4 bases, with 16 bases between. This CDR3 is CASSESRRGSGTEAFF. The DNA of the CDR3 is TGTGCCAGCAGTGAATCAAGGAGAGGGTCGGGCACTGAAGCTTTCTTT.

The rearrangement uses TRBV5-4 and TRBJ1-1; possibly TRBD1 for D (6 bases). The V and J ends lost 4 bases and 0 bases respectively, with 16 bases between them. The CDR3 extends over 16 amino acids. Germline CDR1 is SGHNT and CDR2 is YYREEE (reference sequence). The DNA for the CDR3 is TGTGCCAGCAGCCTCGGACAGATGTACATGAACACTGAAGCTTTCTTT. Translation gives CASSLGQMYMNTEAFF. Looking up the rest from reference TRBV5-4 and TRBJ1-1 gives the full variable domain: ETGVTQSPTHLIKTRGQQVTLRCSSQSGHNTVSWYQQALGQGPQFIFQYYREEENGRGNFPPRFSGLQFPNYSSELNVNALELDDSALYLCASSLGQMYMNTEAFFGQGTRLTVV.

The genes are TRBV3-1 (or the pseudogene TRBV3-2) and TRBJ1-1; a weak D match, TRBD1 (5 bases). The CDR3 covers 13 residues. V was trimmed by 4 bases and J by 8 bases, leaving 14 bases between them. Germline CDR1 is LGHDT and CDR2 is YNNKEL (reference sequence). CDR3 amino acids: CASSPGRGGEAFF. CDR3 nucleotide sequence: TGTGCCAGCAGCCCAGGGAGGGGCGGAGAAGCTTTCTTT.

The chain combines TRBV19 with TRBJ1-1; 7 bases match TRBD1. The CDR3 is 17 residues long. V was pared by 3 bases and J by 8 bases, with 18 bases of the junction left unmatched. Germline V gives CDR1 LNHDA, CDR2 SQIVND (reference sequence). The CDR3 region has the DNA TGTGCCAGTAGTATCCCCACAACTACAGGGGCGGCCTCGGAAGCTTTCTTT. This codes for CASSIPTTTGAASEAFF.

The chain joins TRBV11-2 to TRBJ2-7, with 12 bases lining up with TRBD2. From germline, CDR1 is SGHAT and CDR2 FQNNGV. The length of the CDR3 is 15 residues. Trimming at V came to 0 bases and at J to 6 bases, leaving 3 bases not matched to a gene. Written as DNA, the CDR3 is TGTGCCAGCAGCTTAGAGACTAGCGGGAGTTCCGAGCAGTACTTC. Its protein product is CASSLETSGSSEQYF.

This clone is a singleton in its sample. The CDR3 nucleotides read TGTGCCAGCAGCGCGGACATTATCTCTGACTATGGCTACACCTTC. It translates to CASSADIISDYGYTF. V usage is TRBV9 and J usage is TRBJ1-2; perhaps TRBD1 as D (5 bases). The CDR3 runs 15 residues. CDR1 SGDLS and CDR2 YYNGEE come from the germline V gene. V was clipped by 3 bases and J by 3 bases, with 15 bases between them.

There are a few counts of this clone. The gene calls are TRBV14 and TRBJ1-6, with 7 bases that match TRBD1. Germline-derived CDR1 and CDR2 are SGHDN and FVKESK. This CDR3 region has 15 residues. V shed 4 bases and J 4 bases; nucleotides not matched to a gene: 4. The CDR3 here is CASSPSTGYNSPLHF. Written as DNA, the CDR3 is TGTGCCAGCAGCCCCTCGACAGGGTATAATTCACCCCTCCACTTT.

The V and J genes are TRBV11-2 and TRBJ2-1, with D maybe TRBD1 (6 bases). Germline loops: CDR1 SGHAT, CDR2 FQNNGV. Trimming shortened V by 3 bases and J by 4 bases, and 16 bases separated the two germline ends. CDR3 length: 16 amino acids. CDR3 DNA: TGTGCCAGCAGCTTTAGATGGCAGGGGAATTACAATGAGCAGTTCTTC. This encodes CASSFRWQGNYNEQFF.

The V call is TRBV27, the J call TRBJ2-1; weak D call: TRBD2 (5 bases). The CDR3 has 13 amino acids. CDR1 is MNHEY and CDR2 is SMNVEV in the germline V gene (reference sequence). The germline V and J ends were trimmed by 11 bases and 4 bases, with 15 bases remaining between them. This chain's CDR3 is CAGAEGPYNEQFF. CDR3 DNA: TGTGCCGGAGCAGAGGGTCCGTACAATGAGCAGTTCTTC.

The gene calls are TRBV12-3 or TRBV12-4 and TRBJ2-3; perhaps TRBD2 as D (5 bases). The CDR3 runs to 13 residues. Trimming stripped 5 bases from V and 3 bases from J, with 9 bases between. CDR3 region: CASSLRETDTQYF. The DNA of the CDR3 is TGTGCCAGCAGTCTGAGGGAGACAGATACGCAGTATTTT.

There are a few counts of this clone. The chain links TRBV5-1 to TRBJ2-7; no clear D. Germline V gene sequence: CDR1 SGHRS, CDR2 YFSETQ. Deletions cut 0 bases from V and 1 base from J, with 11 bases between. This CDR3 has 15 residues. The CDR3 spells CASSLESVSSYEQYF. The CDR3 region has the DNA TGCGCCAGCAGCTTGGAATCCGTCAGTTCCTACGAGCAGTACTTC.

The genes are TRBV19 and TRBJ1-5; possibly TRBD1 for D (6 bases). CDR3 size: 14 residues. Germline CDR1 LNHDA, CDR2 SQIVND (reference sequence). V lost 5 bases and J 2 bases, leaving 10 bases between the germline ends. The CDR3 DNA follows: TGTGCCAGTAGTGGGTCAGGGGGCAATCAGCCCCAGCATTTT. Amino acids: CASSGSGGNQPQHF. Complete variable domain (other parts from reference TRBV19 and TRBJ1-5): DGGITQSPKYLFRKEGQNVTLSCEQNLNHDAMYWYRQDPGQGLRLIYYSQIVNDFQKGDIAEGYSVSREKKESFPLTVTSAQKNPTAFYLCASSGSGGNQPQHFGDGTRLSIL.

CDR3: CASTAGSRAETQYF. DNA of the CDR3: TGTGCCAGCACAGCAGGGTCTCGAGCGGAGACCCAGTACTTC. The chain has TRBV2 and TRBJ2-5, with a weak D call TRBD1 (5 bases). CDR3 length: 14 residues. CDR1 SNHLY and CDR2 FYNNEI come from the germline V gene. Trimming pared 7 bases from V and 5 bases from J, leaving 17 bases between.

The sample holds one count of this clone. This rearrangement joins TRBV2 to TRBJ2-7; 9 bases align to TRBD2. CDR3 length: 15 residues. Germline lookup yields CDR1 SNHLY and CDR2 FYNNEI. J was trimmed by 0 bases and V by 5 bases; bases with no gene match: 5. CDR3: CASSKTSGRSYEQYF. The CDR3 DNA sequence: TGTGCCAGCAGTAAGACTAGCGGACGCTCCTACGAGCAGTACTTC.

The rearrangement uses TRBV27 and TRBJ1-4, with D possibly TRBD1 on 5 matching bases. The CDR3 extends over 15 amino acids. CDR1 is MNHEY and CDR2 is SMNVEV in the germline V gene (reference sequence). V was clipped by 8 bases and J by 5 bases, with 18 bases between them. CDR3 sequence reads: CASAPMGLANEKLFF. DNA for the CDR3: TGTGCCAGCGCACCCATGGGACTGGCAAATGAAAAACTGTTTTTT.

This chain joins TRBV4-1 and TRBJ2-7; 9 bases fit TRBD2. Looked up from germline, CDR1 is MGHRA and CDR2 is YSYEKL. J was trimmed by 7 bases and V by 0 bases; bases with no gene match: 7. The CDR3 spans 15 residues. The CDR3 nucleotides read TGCGCCAGCAGCCAAGATAAGTCTAGCGGGAATGAGCAGTACTTC. Encoded protein: CASSQDKSSGNEQYF.

The J gene is TRBJ1-2, the V gene TRBV15; 7 bases agree with TRBD1. Germline CDR1 LNHNV, CDR2 YYDKDF (reference sequence). Trimming removed 3 bases from V and 5 bases from J; junction bases left unmatched: 9. This CDR3 has 15 amino acids. The CDR3 bases are TGTGCCACCAGCAGCCCCGGACAGGACCTTTATGGCTACACCTTC. Protein product: CATSSPGQDLYGYTF.

This clone was seen a few times. V and J are TRBV23-1 and TRBJ2-1; D possibly corresponds to TRBD1 (5 bases). TRBV23-1 is sorted into the ORF group, with uncertain function. The CDR3 runs 13 residues. V was cut by 9 bases and J by 4 bases, with 13 bases left in between. This chain's CDR3 is CARLQGSYNEQFF. The CDR3, as DNA: TGCGCCAGACTCCAGGGTTCGTACAATGAGCAGTTCTTC.